This T cell receptor beta chain was observed in a study of blood T cells in healthy people across ages. CDR3 length equals 16 residues. J was trimmed by 4 bases and V by 3 bases; bases with no gene match: 8. Germline V gene sequence: CDR1 MGHRA, CDR2 YSYEKL. A J-beta primer mix and a sample-barcoded 5' primer were used in a second PCR of about 7 to 12 cycles. A 12-random-nucleotide template-switch adaptor tagged each cDNA molecule. One entry per CDR3 protein, called by TCRdb with MiXCR from the 5' RACE reads. This sample carries some 890,000 distinct CDR3 sequences, 25% to 35% of them seen once, and the ten largest clones take about a tenth. The sample also formed part of further work on T cells of mothers and their children.

Material for sequencing was blood. This sequence was found in a woman between 35 and 50 years old in good health. The J gene is TRBJ1-1, the V gene TRBV4-1, with 10 bases lining up with TRBD1. CDR3 sequence: CASSHSPGQGSTEAFF. CDR3 nucleotide sequence: TGCGCCAGCAGCCACAGCCCGGGACAGGGGTCCACTGAAGCTTTCTTT.